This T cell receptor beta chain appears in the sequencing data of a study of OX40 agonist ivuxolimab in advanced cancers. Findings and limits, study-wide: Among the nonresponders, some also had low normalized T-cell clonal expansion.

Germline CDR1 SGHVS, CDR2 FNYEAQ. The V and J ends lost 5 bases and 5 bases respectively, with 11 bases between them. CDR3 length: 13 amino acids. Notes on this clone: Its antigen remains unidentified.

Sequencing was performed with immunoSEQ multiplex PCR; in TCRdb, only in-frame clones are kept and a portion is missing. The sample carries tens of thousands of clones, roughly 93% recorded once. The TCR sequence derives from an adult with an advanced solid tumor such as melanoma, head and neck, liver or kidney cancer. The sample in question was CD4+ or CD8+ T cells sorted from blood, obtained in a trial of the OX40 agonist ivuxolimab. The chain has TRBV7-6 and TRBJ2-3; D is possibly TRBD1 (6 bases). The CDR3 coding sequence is TGTGCCAGCAGCCGGCTAGGGGGAGATACGCAGTATTTT. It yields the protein CASSRLGGDTQYF.